The TCR beta chain described here comes from a study of CD8 T cells in ankylosing spondylitis. Whole-study findings and limits: A TCR beta motif made of eight highly homologous variants seemed typical of ankylosing spondylitis blood. CD8+ cells made up the disease-linked clones, which were relatively rare in peripheral blood. Reactive arthritis synovial fluid and blood previously showed some of these motif variants. From matched ankylosing spondylitis synovial fluid, disease-linked clones were reportedly recovered at significantly enriched levels.

V dropped 0 bases and J dropped 1 base, with 10 bases sitting between them. Germline loops: CDR1 SGHVS, CDR2 FNYEAQ. The CDR3 length is 15 residues. In this sample, this clonotype turned up a few times. The target antigen is unknown. One entry per CDR3 protein results from TCRdb running MiXCR on the 5' RACE reads. Of about 140,000 distinct CDR3 sequences listed, around 32% are singletons. Material for sequencing was synovial fluid, either unsorted or a sorted T cell fraction (not recorded which). The chain joins TRBV7-6 to TRBJ2-7; D remains ambiguous. This clonotype originated in a male donor with ankylosing spondylitis. CDR3 residues: CASSLAADPSYEQYF. CDR3 DNA: TGTGCCAGCAGCTTAGCGGCGGATCCTTCCTACGAGCAGTACTTC.